The TCR beta chain described here comes from a study of T cell repertoires in cytomegalovirus infection. About the research overall: Public TCR beta signatures provided an indication of both CMV infection and a matching HLA type.

This CDR3 is built from 13 residues. The germline CDR1 and CDR2 sequences are SGHRS and YFSETQ. The V gene end was trimmed by 4 bases and the J gene end by 4 bases; junction bases not matched to a gene: 5. TCRdb ran MiXCR on the reads and lists one entry per CDR3 protein. Here the sample spans some 600,000 distinct CDR3 sequences, 20% to 25% being singletons. This sequence originates from a human donor in good health (CMV status not recorded). Some clones in this sample may be carry-over from other donors' samples. V is TRBV5-1 and J is TRBJ2-7; 7 bases fit TRBD2. Sequenced sample: CD8+ T cells from PBMCs. CDR3 sequence reads: CASSDGAGYEQYV. DNA of the CDR3: TGCGCCAGCAGCGACGGAGCGGGGTACGAGCAGTACGTC.